This paragraph covers one T cell receptor (beta chain) sequence. This sample was included in a study of blood T cell repertoires in COVID-19. The J segment lost 7 bases and the V segment lost 3 bases, leaving 9 bases of the junction unmatched. The CDR3 is made up of 16 amino acids. Germline CDR1 and CDR2: SGHAT and FQNNGV. In the authors' workflow: Estimates of nucleated cell counts were drawn from the amplification of reference gene primers. The method was immunoSEQ multiplex PCR; TCRdb's version includes in-frame clones alone and lacks a portion of them. Clone size and the V and J calls come from that table; the DNA yielded D and trimming. The sample records about 420,000 clones, around nine tenths being singletons. Those enrolled in Seattle joined during active infection and were followed longitudinally afterward.

The sample was peripheral blood. This clonotype originated in a man aged 18 to 29 with COVID-19, enrolled during active disease. The chain recombines TRBV11-2 with TRBJ2-1; 10 bases match TRBD2. The CDR3 region has the DNA TGTGCCAGCAGCTTGGAACTAGCGGGACGATATAATGAGCAGTTCTTC. The encoded protein is CASSLELAGRYNEQFF.